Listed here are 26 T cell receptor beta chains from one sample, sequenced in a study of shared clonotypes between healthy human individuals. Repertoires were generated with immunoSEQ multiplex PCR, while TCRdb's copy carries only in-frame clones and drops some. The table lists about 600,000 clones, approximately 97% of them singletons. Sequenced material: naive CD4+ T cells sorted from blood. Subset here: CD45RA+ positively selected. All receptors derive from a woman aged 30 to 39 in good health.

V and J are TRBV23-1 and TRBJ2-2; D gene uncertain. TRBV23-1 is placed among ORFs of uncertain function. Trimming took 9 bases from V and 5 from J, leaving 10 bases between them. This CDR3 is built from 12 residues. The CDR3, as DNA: TGCGCCAGTGAGCCAGTGACCGGGGAGCTGTTTTTT. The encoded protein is CASEPVTGELFF.

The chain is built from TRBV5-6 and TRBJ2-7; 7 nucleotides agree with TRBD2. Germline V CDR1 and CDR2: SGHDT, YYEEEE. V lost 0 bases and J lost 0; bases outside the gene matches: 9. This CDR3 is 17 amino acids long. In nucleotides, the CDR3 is TGTGCCAGCAGCTTGGTCGGGGCGGGAGCCAACTCCTACGAGCAGTACTTC. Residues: CASSLVGAGANSYEQYF.

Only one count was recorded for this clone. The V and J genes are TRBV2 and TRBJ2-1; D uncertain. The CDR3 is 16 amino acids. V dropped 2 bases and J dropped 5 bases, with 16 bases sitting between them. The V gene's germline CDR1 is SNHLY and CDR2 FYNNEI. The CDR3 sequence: CASSEMMGRIDNEQFF. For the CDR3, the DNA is TGTGCCAGCAGTGAAATGATGGGCAGGATTGACAATGAGCAGTTCTTC.

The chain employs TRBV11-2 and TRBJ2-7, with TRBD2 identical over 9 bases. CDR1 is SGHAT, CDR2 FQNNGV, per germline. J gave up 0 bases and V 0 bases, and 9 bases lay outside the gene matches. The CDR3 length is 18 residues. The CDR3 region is CASSLDRGLAISSYEQYF. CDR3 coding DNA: TGTGCCAGCAGCTTAGATAGGGGACTAGCCATTTCCTCCTACGAGCAGTACTTC.

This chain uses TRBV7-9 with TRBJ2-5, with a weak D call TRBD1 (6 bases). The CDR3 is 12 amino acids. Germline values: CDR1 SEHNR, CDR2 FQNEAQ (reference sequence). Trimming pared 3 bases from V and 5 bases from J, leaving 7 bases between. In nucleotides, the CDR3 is TGTGCCAGCAGCTTCCAGGGGGAGACCCAGTACTTC. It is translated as CASSFQGETQYF.

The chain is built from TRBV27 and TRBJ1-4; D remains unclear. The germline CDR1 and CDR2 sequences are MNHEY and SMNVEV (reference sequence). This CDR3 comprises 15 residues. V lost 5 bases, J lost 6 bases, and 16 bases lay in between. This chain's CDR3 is CASSTRRGRDEKLFF. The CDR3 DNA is TGTGCCAGCAGTACCCGACGAGGTAGGGATGAAAAACTGTTTTTT.

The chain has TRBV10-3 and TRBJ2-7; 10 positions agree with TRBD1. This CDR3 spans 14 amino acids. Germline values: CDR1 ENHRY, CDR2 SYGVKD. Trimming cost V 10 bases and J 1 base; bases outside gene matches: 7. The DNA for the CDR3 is TGTGCCACAACGCCGGGACAGGGGTCCTACGAGCAGTACTTC. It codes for CATTPGQGSYEQYF.

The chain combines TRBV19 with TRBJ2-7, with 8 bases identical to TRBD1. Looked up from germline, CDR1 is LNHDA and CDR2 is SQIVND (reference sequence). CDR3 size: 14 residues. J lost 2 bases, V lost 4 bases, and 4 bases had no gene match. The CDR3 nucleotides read TGTGCCAGTAGTACTGGACAGGGAGCCTACGAGCAGTACTTC. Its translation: CASSTGQGAYEQYF.

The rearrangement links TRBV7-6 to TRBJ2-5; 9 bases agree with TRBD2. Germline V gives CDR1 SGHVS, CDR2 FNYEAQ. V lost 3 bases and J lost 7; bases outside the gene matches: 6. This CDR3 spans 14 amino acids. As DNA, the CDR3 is TGTGCCAGCAGCTTTGGCGGGAGGGGTACGACCCAGTACTTC. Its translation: CASSFGGRGTTQYF.

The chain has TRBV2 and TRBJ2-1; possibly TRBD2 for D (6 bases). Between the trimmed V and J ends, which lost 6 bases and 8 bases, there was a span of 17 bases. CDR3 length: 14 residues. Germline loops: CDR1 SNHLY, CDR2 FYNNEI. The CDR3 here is CASRGTSLGYEQFF. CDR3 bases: TGTGCCAGCAGAGGTACTAGCTTAGGCTATGAGCAGTTCTTC.

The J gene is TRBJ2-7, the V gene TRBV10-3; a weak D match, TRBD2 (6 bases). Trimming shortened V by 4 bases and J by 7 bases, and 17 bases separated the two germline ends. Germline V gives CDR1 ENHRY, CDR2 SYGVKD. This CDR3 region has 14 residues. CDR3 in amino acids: CAISALAGREEQYF. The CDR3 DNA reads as TGTGCCATCAGTGCACTAGCCGGACGAGAGGAGCAGTACTTC.

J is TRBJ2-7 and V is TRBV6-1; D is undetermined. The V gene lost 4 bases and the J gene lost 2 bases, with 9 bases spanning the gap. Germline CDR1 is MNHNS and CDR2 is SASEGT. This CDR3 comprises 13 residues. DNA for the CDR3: TGTGCCAGCAGTGTGACGATAACCTACGAGCAGTACTTC. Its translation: CASSVTITYEQYF.

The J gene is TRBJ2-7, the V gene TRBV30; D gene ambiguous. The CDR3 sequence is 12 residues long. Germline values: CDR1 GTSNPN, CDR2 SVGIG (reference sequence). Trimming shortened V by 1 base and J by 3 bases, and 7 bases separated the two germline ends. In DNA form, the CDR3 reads TGTGCCTGGAGTGACAACAACTACGAGCAGTACTTC. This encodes CAWSDNNYEQYF.

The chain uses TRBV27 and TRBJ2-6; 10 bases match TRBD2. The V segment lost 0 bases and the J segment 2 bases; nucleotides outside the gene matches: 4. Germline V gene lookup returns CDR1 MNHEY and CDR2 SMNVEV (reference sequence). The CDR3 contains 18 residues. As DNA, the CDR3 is TGTGCCAGCAGTTTATCACCTAGCGGGAGAACTGGGGCCAACGTCCTGACTTTC. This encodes CASSLSPSGRTGANVLTF.

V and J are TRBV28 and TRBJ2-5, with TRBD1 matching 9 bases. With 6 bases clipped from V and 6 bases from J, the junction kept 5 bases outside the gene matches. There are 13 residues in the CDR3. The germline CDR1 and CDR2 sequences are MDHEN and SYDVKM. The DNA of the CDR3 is TGTGCCAGCAGGAAACAGGGGGCGCAGACCCAGTACTTC. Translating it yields CASRKQGAQTQYF.

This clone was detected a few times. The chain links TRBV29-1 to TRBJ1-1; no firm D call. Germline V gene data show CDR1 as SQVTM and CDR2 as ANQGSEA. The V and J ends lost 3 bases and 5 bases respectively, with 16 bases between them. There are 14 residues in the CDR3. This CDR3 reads CSVDGGIEWTEAFF. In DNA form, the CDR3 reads TGCAGCGTTGACGGAGGAATAGAATGGACTGAAGCTTTCTTT.

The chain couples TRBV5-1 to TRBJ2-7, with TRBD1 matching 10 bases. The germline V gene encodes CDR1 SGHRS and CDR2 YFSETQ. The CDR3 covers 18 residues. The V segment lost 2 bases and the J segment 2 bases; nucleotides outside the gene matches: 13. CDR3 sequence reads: CASSFSSGQGIFPYEQYF. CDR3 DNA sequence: TGCGCCAGCAGCTTTAGTTCGGGACAGGGGATTTTTCCCTACGAGCAGTACTTC.

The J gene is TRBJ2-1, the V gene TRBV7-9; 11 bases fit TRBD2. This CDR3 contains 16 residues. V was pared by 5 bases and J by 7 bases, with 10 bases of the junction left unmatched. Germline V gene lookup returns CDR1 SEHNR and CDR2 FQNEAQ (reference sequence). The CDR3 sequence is CASSQVGTSGRNEQFF. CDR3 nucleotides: TGTGCCAGCAGCCAGGTAGGAACTAGCGGGAGAAATGAGCAGTTCTTC.

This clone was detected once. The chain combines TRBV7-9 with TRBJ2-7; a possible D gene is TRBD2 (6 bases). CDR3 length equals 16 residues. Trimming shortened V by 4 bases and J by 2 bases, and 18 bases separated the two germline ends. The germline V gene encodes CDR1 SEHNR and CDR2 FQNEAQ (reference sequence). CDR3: CASSSFRGVAPYEQYF. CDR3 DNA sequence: TGTGCCAGCAGCTCCTTCCGCGGGGTAGCCCCCTACGAGCAGTACTTC. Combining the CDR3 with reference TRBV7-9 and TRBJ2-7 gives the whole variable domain DTGVSQNPRHKITKRGQNVTFRCDPISEHNRLYWYRQTLGQGPEFLTYFQNEAQLEKSRLLSDRFSAERPKGSFSTLEIQRTEQGDSAMYLCASSSFRGVAPYEQYFGPGTRLTVT.

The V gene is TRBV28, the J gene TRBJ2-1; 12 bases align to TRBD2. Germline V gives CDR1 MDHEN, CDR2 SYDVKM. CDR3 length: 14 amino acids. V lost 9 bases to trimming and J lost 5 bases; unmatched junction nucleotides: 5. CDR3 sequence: CASHLAGGNNEQFF. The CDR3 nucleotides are TGTGCCAGTCATCTAGCGGGAGGGAACAATGAGCAGTTCTTC.

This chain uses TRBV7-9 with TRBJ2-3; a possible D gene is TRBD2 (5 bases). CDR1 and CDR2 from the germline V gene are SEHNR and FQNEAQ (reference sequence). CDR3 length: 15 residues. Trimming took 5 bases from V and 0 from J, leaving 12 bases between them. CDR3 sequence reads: CASSADLTSTDTQYF. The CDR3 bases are TGTGCCAGCAGCGCGGACTTAACTAGCACAGATACGCAGTATTTT.

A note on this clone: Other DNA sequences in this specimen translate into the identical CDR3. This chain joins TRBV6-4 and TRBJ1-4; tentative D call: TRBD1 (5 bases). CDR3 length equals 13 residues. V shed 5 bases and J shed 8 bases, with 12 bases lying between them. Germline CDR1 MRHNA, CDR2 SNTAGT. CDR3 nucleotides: TGTGCCAGCAGTCGCGACAGAGGCGAAAAACTGTTTTTT. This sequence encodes CASSRDRGEKLFF.

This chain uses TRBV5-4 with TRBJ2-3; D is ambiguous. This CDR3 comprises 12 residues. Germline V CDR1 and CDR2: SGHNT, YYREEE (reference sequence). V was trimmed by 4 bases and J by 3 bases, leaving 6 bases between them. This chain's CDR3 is CASSNPTDTQYF. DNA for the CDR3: TGTGCCAGCAGCAACCCTACAGATACGCAGTATTTT.

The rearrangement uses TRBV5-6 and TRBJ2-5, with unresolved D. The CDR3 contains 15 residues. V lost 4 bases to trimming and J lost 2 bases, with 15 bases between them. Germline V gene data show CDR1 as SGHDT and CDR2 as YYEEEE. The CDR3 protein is CASSIRRVRQETQYF. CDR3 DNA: TGTGCCAGCAGCATCAGAAGGGTAAGGCAAGAGACCCAGTACTTC.

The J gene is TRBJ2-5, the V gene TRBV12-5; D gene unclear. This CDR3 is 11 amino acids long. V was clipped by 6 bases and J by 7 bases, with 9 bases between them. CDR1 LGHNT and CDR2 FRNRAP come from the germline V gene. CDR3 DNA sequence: TGTGCTAGTGGGGTGATGGGGACCCAGTACTTC. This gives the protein CASGVMGTQYF. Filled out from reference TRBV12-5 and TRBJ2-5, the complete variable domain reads DARVTQTPRHKVTEMGQEVTMRCQPILGHNTVFWYRQTMMQGLELLAYFRNRAPLDDSGMPKDRFSAEMPDATLATLKIQPSEPRDSAVYFCASGVMGTQYFGPGTRLLVL.

The CDR3: CASSLPLHQTDYNEQFF. The CDR3 DNA follows: TGTGCCAGCAGTTTACCCCTCCATCAGACAGACTACAATGAGCAGTTCTTC. The chain recombines TRBV28 with TRBJ2-1, with TRBD1 as a possible D gene (5 bases). The germline V gene encodes CDR1 MDHEN and CDR2 SYDVKM. The CDR3 length is 17 residues. V lost 2 bases to trimming and J lost 3 bases, with 17 bases between them.